The rows below give T cell receptor beta chains drawn from one sample of a study of Ad26.COV2.S vaccination and SARS-CoV-2 variants. Profiling relied on immunoSEQ multiplex PCR, and the TCRdb table lists in-frame clones only, not all of them. The sample carries about 680,000 clones, 70% to 90% recorded once. The sequences come from peripheral blood, collected in a trial of Ad26.COV2.S vaccine versus placebo. These receptors were collected from a person between 18 and 65 years old who received the Ad26.COV2.S COVID-19 vaccine or a placebo. CDR3s include the opening cysteine and the closing phenylalanine or tryptophan. Each record gives: J gene, D gene, V gene, CDR3 DNA, CDR3 protein. The D gene is left open where the match is weak.

J gene: TRBJ2-6
D gene: .
V gene: TRBV18
CDR3 DNA: TGTGCCAGCTCACCAGCAGGGACGGCCGGGGCCAACGTCCTGACTTTC
CDR3 protein: CASSPAGTAGANVLTF

J gene: TRBJ2-1
D gene: TRBD2
V gene: TRBV20-1
CDR3 DNA: TGCAGTGCTAATGAACAAGGACTAGCGGCCAATGAGCAGTTCTTC
CDR3 protein: CSANEQGLAANEQFF

J gene: TRBJ1-5
D gene: .
V gene: TRBV5-8
CDR3 DNA: TGTGCCAGCAGCTTTAACAATCAGCCCCAGCATTTT
CDR3 protein: CASSFNNQPQHF

J gene: TRBJ2-7
D gene: .
V gene: TRBV14
CDR3 DNA: TGTGCCAGCAGCCAAGACCCCGGACCCGCCTACGAGCAGTACTTC
CDR3 protein: CASSQDPGPAYEQYF

J gene: TRBJ2-2
D gene: .
V gene: TRBV24-1
CDR3 DNA: TGTGCCACCCAGGACACCGGGGAGCTGTTTTTT
CDR3 protein: CATQDTGELFF

J gene: TRBJ2-7
D gene: .
V gene: TRBV11-2
CDR3 DNA: TGTGCCAGCGGGCGGATCGGGGCCTACGAGCAGTACTTC
CDR3 protein: CASGRIGAYEQYF

J gene: TRBJ1-2
D gene: .
V gene: TRBV19
CDR3 DNA: TGTGCCAGTAGTATTTCTGGGAGAGGTGGCTACACCTTC
CDR3 protein: CASSISGRGGYTF

J gene: TRBJ2-3
D gene: TRBD2
V gene: TRBV19
CDR3 DNA: TGTGCCAGTACGACTAGCGGGATCTCAGATACGCAGTATTTT
CDR3 protein: CASTTSGISDTQYF

J gene: TRBJ1-1
D gene: .
V gene: TRBV7-2
CDR3 DNA: TGTGCCAGCAGCTTAGAGGAGGGAAGAACTGAAGCTTTCTTT
CDR3 protein: CASSLEEGRTEAFF

J gene: TRBJ1-5
D gene: .
V gene: TRBV19
CDR3 DNA: TGTGCCAGTAGTAACTTCCGCAATCAGCCCCAGCATTTT
CDR3 protein: CASSNFRNQPQHF

J gene: TRBJ2-2
D gene: TRBD1
V gene: TRBV2
CDR3 DNA: TGTGCCAGCCACCGACAGGGGGCGAACACCGGGGAGCTGTTTTTT
CDR3 protein: CASHRQGANTGELFF

J gene: TRBJ1-2
D gene: TRBD1
V gene: TRBV24-1
CDR3 DNA: TGTGCCACCAGTGATCCGACAGGGGGTAACTATGGCTACACCTTC
CDR3 protein: CATSDPTGGNYGYTF

J gene: TRBJ2-3
D gene: .
V gene: TRBV30
CDR3 DNA: TGTGCCTGGAGTCCGACTGGCACAGATACGCAGTATTTT
CDR3 protein: CAWSPTGTDTQYF

J gene: TRBJ2-1
D gene: .
V gene: TRBV7-6
CDR3 DNA: TGTGCCAGCAGTTTTATCCCGGGGGAGCAGTTCTTC
CDR3 protein: CASSFIPGEQFF